Each of the 10 T cell receptor beta chains below was sequenced from the same sample in a study of T cells in Graves' hyperthyroidism and ophthalmopathy. TCR beta CDR3 regions were amplified from RNA transcripts. Researchers ran a first-round RT-PCR on the TCR CDR3 using the HTBI primer set. From the multiplex PCR reads, TCRdb called clonotypes with MiXCR, one entry per CDR3 protein. The sample includes about 290,000 distinct CDR3 sequences, around 15% of them seen just once. The sequenced sample was blood. The receptor source for this set is a woman aged 40 to 55 with Graves' hyperthyroidism.

This clonotype came up many times. This chain joins TRBV6-1 and TRBJ1-4, with D perhaps TRBD1 (5 bases). Germline V lookup: CDR1 MNHNS, CDR2 SASEGT. V was clipped by 8 bases and J by 5 bases, with 18 bases between them. The CDR3 is 15 amino acids. CDR3 sequence: CASETFGTKNEKLFF. The CDR3 region has the DNA TGTGCCAGCGAAACGTTCGGGACTAAAAATGAAAAACTGTTTTTT.

Ten or more counts support this clonotype. V is TRBV20-1 and J is TRBJ1-2; 7 bases match TRBD1. The V gene's germline CDR1 is DFQATT and CDR2 SNEGSKA (reference sequence). After removal of 5 bases from V and 4 bases from J, the junction contained 16 bases not matched to a gene. The CDR3 consists of 16 residues. The CDR3 DNA reads as TGCAGTGCTCTTCAGAAGGACAGGCCTACCATCTATGGCTACACCTTC. Protein: CSALQKDRPTIYGYTF.

The chain carries TRBV28 and TRBJ2-1, with TRBD2 matching over 9 bases. Trimming took 6 bases from V and 0 from J; bases not matched to a gene: 15. The CDR3 covers 19 residues. CDR1 is MDHEN and CDR2 is SYDVKM in the germline V gene. The CDR3 nucleotides are TGTGCCAGCAGCCCCGGGGTTAGCGGGAGAATGAGCTCCTACAATGAGCAGTTCTTC. Translation: CASSPGVSGRMSSYNEQFF.

This clonotype was seen only a few times. In nucleotides, the CDR3 is TGTGCCAGCATTGGACAGCTCTCTGGAAACACCATATATTTT. Translating it yields CASIGQLSGNTIYF. The chain carries TRBV6-1 and TRBJ1-3; perhaps TRBD1 as D (6 bases). V gave up 7 bases and J gave up 0 bases, with 10 bases separating them. This CDR3 has 14 amino acids. Germline V CDR1 and CDR2: MNHNS, SASEGT.

CDR3 amino acids: CSANLDSYNEQFF. DNA of the CDR3: TGCAGTGCTAACCTGGACTCCTACAATGAGCAGTTCTTC. This rearrangement joins TRBV20-1 to TRBJ2-1; D remains unclear. The CDR3 runs 13 residues. The germline V and J ends were trimmed by 4 bases and 0 bases, with 7 bases remaining between them. Germline CDR1 is DFQATT and CDR2 is SNEGSKA (reference sequence).

A remark on this clonotype: A read error is possible here, since a much larger clone lies one base away. CDR3 protein: CASSLAATNPPLHF. The CDR3 DNA sequence: TGTGCCAGCAGCTTAGCGGCCACAAATCCACCCCTCCACTTT. The V call is TRBV11-2, the J call TRBJ1-6; no clear D gene. V was cut by 1 base and J by 11 bases, with 12 bases left in between. CDR1 and CDR2 from the germline V gene are SGHAT and FQNNGV. This CDR3 region has 14 residues.

This clonotype has ten or more counts. The rearrangement uses TRBV12-3 or TRBV12-4 and TRBJ1-4; D remains ambiguous. The V end lost 1 base, the J end lost 3 bases, and 12 bases lay between the germline ends. The CDR3 contains 16 residues. DNA of the CDR3: TGTGCCAGCAGTTTAGGGGGAGTCCGGGCTAATGAAAAACTGTTTTTT. Translating gives CASSLGGVRANEKLFF.

At least ten counts were recorded for this clonotype. CDR3 in DNA: TGTGCCAGCAGCCAAGTAGAGCAAGAGACCCAGTACTTC. Translation: CASSQVEQETQYF. The chain couples TRBV3-1 to TRBJ2-5; D not resolved. The length of the CDR3 is 13 residues. Per the germline V gene, CDR1 is LGHDT and CDR2 is YNNKEL (reference sequence). V was shortened by 1 base and J by 2 bases, with 5 bases between the two germline ends.

CDR3 sequence (DNA): TGTGCCAGCAGTTCGGGGACACGGCAGGGCTACACCTTC. The encoded protein is CASSSGTRQGYTF. This sequence joins TRBV28 and TRBJ1-2, with a weak D call TRBD1 (6 bases). Germline CDR1 is MDHEN and CDR2 is SYDVKM. The CDR3 covers 13 residues. Trimming removed 4 bases at V and 8 bases at J, with 14 bases between.

The gene calls are TRBV7-9 and TRBJ2-5; D possibly corresponds to TRBD1 (6 bases). This CDR3 has 15 residues. The germline CDR1 and CDR2 sequences are SEHNR and FQNEAQ (reference sequence). The germline V and J ends were trimmed by 2 bases and 1 base, with 11 bases remaining between them. The CDR3 reads CASSLSRQVQETQYF. CDR3 nucleotides: TGTGCCAGCAGCTTATCCAGACAGGTCCAAGAGACCCAGTACTTC.